The clone carrying this T cell receptor (beta chain) was seen ten or more times. What it recognizes is unknown. This record comes from a study of Graves' ophthalmopathy and Graves' hyperthyroidism. The V and J ends lost 0 bases and 5 bases respectively, with 12 bases between them. CDR1 is SGHRS, CDR2 YFSETQ, per germline. This CDR3 has 14 amino acids. Study-level findings and limits: This model predicted ophthalmopathy progression (sensitivity 70% to 71%, specificity 72% to 85%).

Patients were left out if they had other autoimmune diseases, uncontrolled infections, pregnancy or lactation. Patients were diagnosed from clinical symptoms, serum thyroxine, TRAb, thyroid ultrasound and orbital computed tomography. Using RNA transcripts, the TCR beta CDR3 regions were amplified. An initial RT-PCR round employing HTBI primers preceded a second-round multiplex PCR. TCRdb ran MiXCR on the multiplex PCR reads and lists one entry per CDR3 protein. Altogether approximately 640,000 distinct CDR3 sequences are present, just over 40% being singletons, with the ten largest covering around 3.3%.

Sample: peripheral blood. The chain joins TRBV5-1 to TRBJ2-7, with D unresolved. This receptor was taken from an adult man with Graves' ophthalmopathy. The CDR3, as DNA: TGCGCCAGCAGCTTGGGCGAGAGACTCCACGAGCAGTACTTC. This gives the protein CASSLGERLHEQYF.